The 20 T cell receptor beta chains presented below share a single source sample, sequenced in a study of T cell responses to AZD1222 COVID-19 vaccine. The table came from immunoSEQ multiplex PCR; TCRdb's copy has only in-frame clones and leaves some out. The table has about 140,000 clones, about 90% seen once. Here the sequenced sample was peripheral blood, taken on day 0 of AZD1222 vaccination. The origin of the receptors is an adult in good health.

The chain uses TRBV9 and TRBJ2-7; 7 bases align to TRBD2. V was pared by 2 bases and J by 10 bases, with 9 bases of the junction left unmatched. CDR3 length: 13 amino acids. CDR1 SGDLS and CDR2 YYNGEE come from the germline V gene. CDR3 region: CASSVVVGGDQYF. The CDR3 DNA reads as TGTGCCAGCAGCGTGGTCGTGGGGGGGGACCAGTACTTC. Variable domain in full (rest from reference TRBV9 and TRBJ2-7): DSGVTQTPKHLITATGQRVTLRCSPRSGDLSVYWYQQSLDQGLQFLIQYYNGEERAKGNILERFSAQQFPDLHSELNLSSLELGDSALYFCASSVVVGGDQYFGPGTRLTVT.

The rearrangement links TRBV9 to TRBJ2-3; TRBD2 might be the D (5 bases). Per germline, CDR1 SGDLS and CDR2 YYNGEE. There are 16 residues in the CDR3. V lost 3 bases and J 2 bases, leaving 16 bases between the germline ends. The CDR3 sequence: CASSAWTSPYTDTQYF. The CDR3 DNA sequence: TGTGCCAGCAGCGCCTGGACTTCTCCGTACACAGATACGCAGTATTTT.

V usage is TRBV6-2 or TRBV6-3 and J usage is TRBJ1-5; D possibly corresponds to TRBD1 (6 bases). Germline CDR1 reads MNHEY; CDR2 reads SVGEGT. CDR3 size: 15 residues. V was pared by 1 base and J by 6 bases, with 13 bases between. The DNA of the CDR3 is TGTGCCAGCAGTTACTTGGGGGCGGTCACTCAGCCCCAGCATTTT. It codes for CASSYLGAVTQPQHF.

This clone was seen once. The J gene is TRBJ1-2, the V gene TRBV19; 7 bases align to TRBD1. Germline V gene lookup returns CDR1 LNHDA and CDR2 SQIVND (reference sequence). V trimming: 10 bases; J trimming: 7 bases; junction bases outside the gene matches: 9. The length of the CDR3 is 12 residues. CDR3: CAIQTGAGGYTF. In DNA form, the CDR3 reads TGTGCCATCCAAACAGGGGCTGGTGGCTACACCTTC. Full variable domain (remainder filled in from reference TRBV19 and TRBJ1-2): DGGITQSPKYLFRKEGQNVTLSCEQNLNHDAMYWYRQDPGQGLRLIYYSQIVNDFQKGDIAEGYSVSREKKESFPLTVTSAQKNPTAFYLCAIQTGAGGYTFGSGTRLTVV.

V usage is TRBV4-3 and J usage is TRBJ1-1, with D hard to call. The V gene's germline CDR1 is LGHNA and CDR2 YSLEER. This CDR3 has 15 amino acids. Trimming cost V 6 bases and J 6 bases, with 20 bases left between them. CDR3 protein: CASRGSISPLAEAFF. In DNA, the CDR3 is TGCGCCAGCAGGGGCAGTATATCCCCGTTGGCTGAAGCTTTCTTT.

The gene calls are TRBV18 and TRBJ1-2; D is ambiguous. Germline lookup yields CDR1 KGHSH and CDR2 LQKENI. This CDR3 region has 16 residues. V was cut by 3 bases and J by 1 base, with 15 bases left in between. CDR3 loop: CASSPREEAFNYGYTF. The CDR3 nucleotides are TGTGCCAGCTCACCCCGGGAGGAGGCCTTTAACTATGGCTACACCTTC.

The chain is built from TRBV4-3 and TRBJ1-2; D uncertain. The ends were cut back, 5 bases at V and 7 bases at J, with 20 bases in the middle. Looked up from germline, CDR1 is LGHNA and CDR2 is YSLEER. This CDR3 spans 15 amino acids. The DNA of the CDR3 is TGCGCCAGCAGCTTTGTTCTTCGGGATCAGCGTGGCTACACCTTC. Translated: CASSFVLRDQRGYTF.

The rearrangement joins TRBV19 to TRBJ2-1; 15 nucleotides match TRBD2. This CDR3 is built from 18 residues. The V segment lost 3 bases and the J segment 5 bases; nucleotides outside the gene matches: 8. The germline V gene has CDR1 LNHDA and CDR2 SQIVND (reference sequence). The DNA of the CDR3 is TGTGCCAGTAGTATCGGACTAGCGGGGGGGTCTATACACAATGAGCAGTTCTTC. Protein: CASSIGLAGGSIHNEQFF.

The V gene is TRBV7-2, the J gene TRBJ2-2; 10 bases agree with TRBD1. The CDR3 has 15 residues. CDR1 is SGHTA, CDR2 FQGNSA, per germline. V trimming: 4 bases; J trimming: 6 bases; junction bases outside the gene matches: 5. The CDR3 is CASSSRDRGAGELFF. The CDR3 nucleotides read TGTGCCAGCAGCTCCCGGGACAGGGGCGCCGGGGAGCTGTTTTTT.

The chain has TRBV11-2 and TRBJ2-3; D uncertain. The V end was cut by 3 bases, the J end by 4 bases, with 5 bases between. CDR1 and CDR2 (germline): SGHAT, FQNNGV. The CDR3 totals 12 residues. The CDR3 spells CASSFYPDTQYF. The CDR3 DNA follows: TGTGCCAGCAGCTTTTATCCAGATACGCAGTATTTT.

The chain is built from TRBV19 and TRBJ2-2; perhaps TRBD2 as D (6 bases). Germline V gives CDR1 LNHDA, CDR2 SQIVND (reference sequence). This CDR3 contains 14 residues. The V end lost 5 bases, the J end lost 7 bases, and 14 bases lay between the germline ends. The CDR3 DNA is TGTGCCAGTAGTCCCGGTTGGGGAGGCGGGGAGCTGTTTTTT. It codes for CASSPGWGGGELFF.

The chain uses TRBV30 and TRBJ1-6; D is ambiguous. Germline V gives CDR1 GTSNPN, CDR2 SVGIG (reference sequence). CDR3 length: 16 residues. Between the trimmed V and J ends, which lost 3 bases and 0 bases, there was a span of 12 bases. CDR3 sequence (DNA): TGTGCCTGGAGACCCTTGGCTGGCTCCTATAATTCACCCCTCCACTTT. It yields the protein CAWRPLAGSYNSPLHF.

The CDR3 sequence is CASTWVSDTEAFF. The CDR3 DNA reads as TGTGCCAGCACCTGGGTAAGCGACACTGAAGCTTTCTTT. This chain connects TRBV28 to TRBJ1-1; D not certain. V gave up 7 bases and J gave up 3 bases, with 12 bases separating them. This CDR3 spans 13 amino acids. The germline V gene encodes CDR1 MDHEN and CDR2 SYDVKM.

V usage is TRBV7-2 and J usage is TRBJ1-2; D is undetermined. Germline V CDR1 and CDR2: SGHTA, FQGNSA. Between the trimmed V and J ends, which lost 2 bases and 8 bases, there was a span of 9 bases. CDR3 length: 12 residues. The CDR3 coding sequence is TGTGCCAGCAGCTTATCCGGAAAGGGCTACACCTTC. Translation gives CASSLSGKGYTF. Full variable domain (missing parts from reference TRBV7-2 and TRBJ1-2): GAGVSQSPSNKVTEKGKDVELRCDPISGHTALYWYRQSLGQGLEFLIYFQGNSAPDKSGLPSDRFSAERTGGSVSTLTIQRTQQEDSAVYLCASSLSGKGYTFGSGTRLTVV.

The chain recombines TRBV28 with TRBJ2-2; 9 bases map to TRBD1. Germline values: CDR1 MDHEN, CDR2 SYDVKM. The CDR3 sequence is 15 residues long. V gave up 6 bases and J gave up 3 bases; unmatched junction bases: 5. The CDR3 sequence is CASRDRDRDTGELFF. CDR3 sequence (DNA): TGTGCCAGCAGGGACCGGGACAGGGACACCGGGGAGCTGTTTTTT.

This clone appeared once. The chain recombines TRBV6-5 with TRBJ2-7, with 8 positions matching TRBD2. Unmatched junction bases numbered 8, after V lost 5 bases and J lost 2 bases. The CDR3 is 15 amino acids. The germline gives CDR1 MNHEY, CDR2 SVGAGI. CDR3 loop: CASSPFAGGAYEQYF. The CDR3 DNA reads TGTGCCAGCAGTCCCTTCGCGGGAGGAGCCTACGAGCAGTACTTC.

The genes are TRBV3-1 (or the pseudogene TRBV3-2) and TRBJ1-5, with D possibly TRBD1 on 5 matching bases. Germline assignment: CDR1 LGHDT and CDR2 YNNKEL (reference sequence). The CDR3 covers 14 residues. Trimming shortened V by 4 bases and J by 1 base, and 8 bases separated the two germline ends. The CDR3 nucleotides read TGTGCCAGCAGCCCCAGGGTAAGCAATCAGCCCCAGCATTTT. Protein: CASSPRVSNQPQHF.

The V call is TRBV27, the J call TRBJ1-1; no definite D call. The CDR3 extends over 15 amino acids. Between the trimmed V and J ends, which lost 1 base and 0 bases, there was a span of 9 bases. CDR1 is MNHEY and CDR2 is SMNVEV in the germline V gene (reference sequence). In nucleotides, the CDR3 is TGTGCCAGCAGTTTATACGGCCGGCTGAACACTGAAGCTTTCTTT. This sequence encodes CASSLYGRLNTEAFF.

The CDR3 sequence is CASSVEGAGGYTF. In DNA, the CDR3 is TGTGCCAGCAGCGTAGAGGGGGCCGGGGGCTACACCTTC. This chain uses TRBV7-9 with TRBJ1-2; 7 nucleotides align to TRBD1. Germline CDR1 reads SEHNR; CDR2 reads FQNEAQ (reference sequence). CDR3 length equals 13 residues. With V trimmed by 5 bases and J by 8 bases, 8 bases remained unmatched.

This chain links TRBV1 with TRBJ1-1. TRBV1 is assigned pseudogene status. CDR3 length: 16 residues. The CDR3 nucleotides are TGCACCAGCAGCCCTTCAAAGAGGGACTCCCCCACTGAAGCTTTCTTT. This codes for CTSSPSKRDSPTEAFF.